Listed below are T cell receptor beta chains from one sample, sequenced in a study of molecular identifiers for immune sequencing clone quantification. TCRdb re-called the PCR reads through MiXCR, storing one row per CDR3 protein. The table records hundreds of thousands of distinct CDR3 sequences, over 25% of them present only once. Sequencing was performed on naive CD8+ T cells from blood, with Jurkat cell RNA spiked in. The receptors originated from a human donor in good health. Some libraries in this study had Jurkat cell RNA spiked in. The CDR3 runs from the conserved cysteine through the conserved F or W. D genes are given only for firm matches. Rows may omit the clone size; those that give it use once, few, many or a size class.

D	V	size	length	J	DNA	CDR3
TRBD1	TRBV19	.	17	TRBJ2-5	TGTGCCAGTAGTATAGGAGCCGGGACAGGGGAATCCGAGACCCAGTACTTC	CASSIGAGTGESETQYF
.	TRBV4-3	many	17	TRBJ1-3	TGCGCCAGCAGCCAAGATTTGCAGGGAGTATCTGGAAACACCATATATTTT	CASSQDLQGVSGNTIYF
.	TRBV14	.	14	TRBJ1-2	TGTGCCAGCAGCCAAGGCGAGACACCGTATGGCTACACCTTT	CASSQGETPYGYTF
.	TRBV7-2	many	15	TRBJ2-7	TGTGCCAGCAGCTTTTCTAGTGACGGGTACTACGAGCAGTACTTC	CASSFSSDGYYEQYF
TRBD2	TRBV6-2/TRBV6-3	many	19	TRBJ2-6	TGTGCCAGTCAGAAATTATCCGGGACTACCCTCTCTGGGGCCAACGTCCTGACTTTC	CASQKLSGTTLSGANVLTF
.	TRBV30	many	13	TRBJ1-1	TGTGCCTGGAGTGTCGGGCAGGCGTCTGAAGCTTTCTTT	CAWSVGQASEAFF
TRBD2	TRBV6-5	few	15	TRBJ2-1	TGTGCCAGCAGTCCCAGCGGGGGGCTATACAATGAGCAGTTCTTC	CASSPSGGLYNEQFF
.	TRBV9	few	13	TRBJ2-5	TGTGCCAGCAGTACCGGCTGGGAAGAGACCCAGTACTTC	CASSTGWEETQYF
.	TRBV27	few	15	TRBJ1-3	TGTGCCAGCAGTTTATCAGGGCTCGCTGGAAACACCATATATTTT	CASSLSGLAGNTIYF
.	TRBV6-1	few	16	TRBJ2-7	TGTGCCAGCAGCGGGACCACCTGGGGACGGAACTACGAGCAGTACTTC	CASSGTTWGRNYEQYF
.	TRBV5-1	.	13	TRBJ1-1	TGCGCCAGCCGACCGTTATTGAACACTGAAGCTTTCTTT	CASRPLLNTEAFF
TRBD1	TRBV6-5	few	18	TRBJ2-3	TGTGCCAGCAGTTACTCGATCGGGACAGGAGGGAGCACAGATACGCAGTATTTT	CASSYSIGTGGSTDTQYF
.	TRBV19	few	16	TRBJ2-3	TGTGCCAGTAGTCTGAACCTGGACCTCAGGACAGATACGCAGTATTTT	CASSLNLDLRTDTQYF
.	TRBV6-5	.	14	TRBJ2-1	TGTGCCAGCAGTTACTCGAAGCTTCGCAATGAGCAGTTCTTC	CASSYSKLRNEQFF
.	TRBV6-5	many	13	TRBJ1-5	TGTGCCAGCAGTTACTCGACAGGACAGCCCCAGCATTTT	CASSYSTGQPQHF
.	TRBV15	few	16	TRBJ1-1	TGTGCCACCAGCAGAGATTGGGGGGGGATGAACACTGAAGCTTTCTTT	CATSRDWGGMNTEAFF
TRBD2	TRBV28	few	14	TRBJ2-7	TGTGCCAGCAGTTCCGGCGGGAGGGCCGACGAGCAGTACTTC	CASSSGGRADEQYF
TRBD1	TRBV29-1	many	12	TRBJ1-1	TGCAGCGTTGCCGAGGGGGCCACTGAAGCTTTCTTT	CSVAEGATEAFF
TRBD2	TRBV20-1	.	17	TRBJ2-5	TGCAGTGCTAGAGGAGTTAGCGGGGGGGCTGGTCAAGAGACCCAGTACTTC	CSARGVSGGAGQETQYF
.	TRBV4-1	.	15	TRBJ2-1	TGCGCCAGCAGCCAAGGACTTAGCCCCTACAATGAGCAGTTCTTC	CASSQGLSPYNEQFF
.	TRBV4-1	few	16	TRBJ2-1	TGCGCCAGCAGCCAAGACAGGGCGGGCTCCTACAATGAGCAGTTCTTC	CASSQDRAGSYNEQFF
TRBD2	TRBV9	.	15	TRBJ2-2	TGTGCCAGCAGCTTTAGCGGGGGGTTAGCCGGGGAGCTGTTTTTT	CASSFSGGLAGELFF
TRBD2	TRBV12-3/TRBV12-4	few	14	TRBJ2-5	TGTGCCAGCAGTTGGGGCGGGGGTATGGAGACCCAGTACTTC	CASSWGGGMETQYF
.	TRBV3-1	few	15	TRBJ2-7	TGTGCCAGCAGCCCCGACGGGTGGGGCCTTTACGAGCAGTACTTC	CASSPDGWGLYEQYF